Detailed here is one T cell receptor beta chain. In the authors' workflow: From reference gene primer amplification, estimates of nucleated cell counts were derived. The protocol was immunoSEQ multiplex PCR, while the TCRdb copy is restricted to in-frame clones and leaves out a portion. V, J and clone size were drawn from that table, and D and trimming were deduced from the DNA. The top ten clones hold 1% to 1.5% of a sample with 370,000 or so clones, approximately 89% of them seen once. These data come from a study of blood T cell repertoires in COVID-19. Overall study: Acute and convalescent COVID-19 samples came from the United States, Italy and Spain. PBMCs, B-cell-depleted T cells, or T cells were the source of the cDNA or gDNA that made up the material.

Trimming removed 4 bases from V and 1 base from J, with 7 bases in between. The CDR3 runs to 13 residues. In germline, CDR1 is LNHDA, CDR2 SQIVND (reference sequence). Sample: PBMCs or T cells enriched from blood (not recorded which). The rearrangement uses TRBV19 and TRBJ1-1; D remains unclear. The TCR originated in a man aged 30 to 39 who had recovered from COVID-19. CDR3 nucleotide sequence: TGTGCCAGTAGTAGTCGGGAGAACACTGAAGCTTTCTTT. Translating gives CASSSRENTEAFF.